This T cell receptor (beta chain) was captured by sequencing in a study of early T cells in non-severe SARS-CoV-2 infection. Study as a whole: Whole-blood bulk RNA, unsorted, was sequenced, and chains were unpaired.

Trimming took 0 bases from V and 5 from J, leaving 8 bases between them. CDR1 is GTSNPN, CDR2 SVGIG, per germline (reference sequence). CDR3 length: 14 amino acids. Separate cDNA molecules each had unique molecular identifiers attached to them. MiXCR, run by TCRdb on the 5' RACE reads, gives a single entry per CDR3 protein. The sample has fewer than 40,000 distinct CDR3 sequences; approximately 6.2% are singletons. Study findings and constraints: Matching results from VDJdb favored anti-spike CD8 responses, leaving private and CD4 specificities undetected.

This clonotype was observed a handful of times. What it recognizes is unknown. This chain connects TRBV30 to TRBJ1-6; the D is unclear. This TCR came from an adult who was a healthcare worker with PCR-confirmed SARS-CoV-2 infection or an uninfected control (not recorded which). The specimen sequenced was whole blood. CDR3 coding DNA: TGTGCCTGGAGTGTACTTTCTGATAATTCACCCCTCCACTTT. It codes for CAWSVLSDNSPLHF.